This T cell receptor (beta chain) was profiled in a study of blood T cell repertoires in COVID-19. On the study more broadly: Collection of acute and convalescent COVID-19 samples took place in the United States, Italy and Spain.

Assay used: immunoSEQ multiplex PCR; TCRdb lists only in-frame clones, some missing. The sample records about 100,000 clones, 75% to 85% being singletons. V lost 11 bases and J 8 bases, leaving 19 bases between the germline ends. This CDR3 is built from 13 residues. The germline gives CDR1 MDHEN, CDR2 SYDVKM. This receptor was identified in a woman of 80 years or more with active or convalescent COVID-19. The material sequenced was peripheral blood. The chain links TRBV28 to TRBJ2-1; D not resolved. CDR3 region: CASTPGRAHEQFF. The CDR3 DNA follows: TGTGCCTCGACCCCCGGTAGAGCGCATGAGCAGTTCTTC. The full variable domain, its missing parts supplied by reference TRBV28 and TRBJ2-1, is DVKVTQSSRYLVKRTGEKVFLECVQDMDHENMFWYRQDPGLGLRLIYFSYDVKMKEKGDIPEGYSVSREKKERFSLILESASTNQTSMYLCASTPGRAHEQFFGPGTRLTVL.